What follows are 28 T cell receptor beta chains derived from one specimen sequenced in a study of tumor-infiltrating lymphocytes in primary liver carcinoma. Starting material of 500 ng total RNA yielded TCR beta cDNA via a constant-region primer. Three rounds of nested multiplex PCR with slightly modified ARM-PCR produced TCR beta libraries. It was with TRBV1-TRBV30 forward primers and a C-beta reverse primer that the first two PCR rounds were run, at 10 cycles each. TCRdb re-derived calls from the multiplex PCR reads in MiXCR, one entry per CDR3 protein. Among under 150,000 distinct CDR3 sequences listed, under 70% were seen once. Co-extraction of both nucleic acids (RNA and DNA) used about 19-33 mg of unsorted bulk tissue. Sequencing input: tumor-adjacent normal liver tissue. All receptors come from a woman aged 60-70 years with primary liver carcinoma and hepatitis B virus infection.

This clonotype showed up just once. The junction departs from the called germline gene at one end, perhaps through a read error. This chain's CDR3 is CASSLDRQRAVNDQFF. DNA of the CDR3: TGTGCCAGCAGCTTAGACAGACAGAGGGCGGTTAATGATCAGTTCTTC. The chain joins TRBV11-3 to TRBJ2-1; TRBD1 or TRBD2 may be the D gene (5 bases each). Germline assignment: CDR1 SGHNT and CDR2 YENEEA. The CDR3 totals 16 residues.

The chain combines TRBV10-3 with TRBJ1-5; 9 bases align to TRBD1. CDR3 length: 15 residues. Trimming at V came to 3 bases and at J to 7 bases, leaving 7 bases not matched to a gene. CDR1 is ENHRY, CDR2 SYGVKD, per germline. In nucleotides, the CDR3 is TGTGCCATCAGTGAAGGGGGGACAGGGCGACAGCCCCAGCATTTT. Translated, it gives CAISEGGTGRQPQHF.

As concerns this clonotype: The CDR3 does not close with the conserved phenylalanine or tryptophan, likely indicating a read error. This chain uses TRBV12-3 or TRBV12-4 with TRBJ2-5; a weak D match, TRBD1 (6 bases). This CDR3 has 15 residues. Trimming took off 7 bases at V and 5 bases at J, with 20 bases between the two ends. CDR3 sequence (DNA): TGTGCCAGCATGCAGGGGATGGGCAGGGCTGAGACCCAGTACTTA. This sequence encodes CASMQGMGRAETQYL.

To note about this clonotype: This likely comes from a read error, as the CDR3 has no conserved phenylalanine or tryptophan at its end. The DNA is omitted, as the CDR3 cannot be located on it reliably, and the CDR3 follows TCRdb's listing. The chain combines TRBV5-6 with TRBJ1-5; the table's D call TRBD1 went unverified against the DNA. The V gene's germline CDR1 is SGHDT and CDR2 YYEEEE. From its first to its last residue, the CDR3 has 15 amino acids. The CDR3 spells CASSAGTATGQPQHY.

The chain employs TRBV12-3 or TRBV12-4 and TRBJ2-5; D is uncertain. The CDR3 consists of 16 residues. V was trimmed by 1 base and J by 5 bases, leaving 17 bases between them. In DNA, the CDR3 is TGTGCCAGCAGTTTAGAAGGTAGTGGGAAGATGGAGACCCAGTACTTC. Translating gives CASSLEGSGKMETQYF.

In this sample, this clonotype turned up a few times. V usage is TRBV6-1 and J usage is TRBJ2-3; D not certain. The V end lost 6 bases, the J end lost 7 bases, and 14 bases lay between the germline ends. The germline V gene has CDR1 MNHNS and CDR2 SASEGT. The CDR3 length is 13 residues. The CDR3 DNA follows: TGTGCCAGCAGCCAAGAGGACCACTATACGCAGTATTTT. Amino acid sequence: CASSQEDHYTQYF.

Comment on this clonotype: At one boundary the junction diverges from the germline segment, which might be a read error. The V gene is TRBV5-1, the J gene TRBJ2-5, with 7 nucleotides matching TRBD2. The CDR3 has 13 amino acids. Germline CDR1 SGHRS, CDR2 YFSETQ. CDR3 DNA: TGCGCCAGCAGCTTGGCGGGGGGAGAGACCCAGCACTTC. Its translation: CASSLAGGETQHF.

Comment on this clonotype: The junction does not match germline at one end; this may be a read error. The gene calls are TRBV11-2 and TRBJ2-5; D might be TRBD1 (6 bases). Germline V gene lookup returns CDR1 SGHAT and CDR2 FQNNGV. The CDR3 consists of 14 residues. CDR3 nucleotide sequence: TGTGCCAGCAGCGCGCAGACAGGTGGGGAAACCCAGCACTTC. As protein: CASSAQTGGETQHF.

The gene calls are TRBV29-1 and TRBJ2-1; D is unclear. The CDR3 totals 12 residues. Per the germline V gene, CDR1 is SQVTM and CDR2 is ANQGSEA. In nucleotides, the CDR3 is TGCGGCGCTCTAAGGGACTACAATGAGCAGTTCTTC. Its protein product is CGALRDYNEQFF.

This clonotype was recorded only once. The chain joins TRBV11-2 to TRBJ2-3; tentative D call: TRBD2 (5 bases). Trimming pared 6 bases from V and 6 bases from J, leaving 10 bases between. This CDR3 contains 12 residues. In germline, CDR1 is SGHAT, CDR2 FQNNGV. For the CDR3, the DNA is TGTGCCAGCAGTCCCTGGACTGATACGCAGTATTTT. Protein product: CASSPWTDTQYF. Drawing the rest from reference TRBV11-2 and TRBJ2-3, the complete variable domain is EAGVAQSPRYKIIEKRQSVAFWCNPISGHATLYWYQQILGQGPKLLIQFQNNGVVDDSQLPKDRFSAERLKGVDSTLKIQPAKLEDSAVYLCASSPWTDTQYFGPGTRLTVL.

Many counts were recorded for this clonotype. V usage is TRBV6-6 and J usage is TRBJ2-7, with 9 positions matching TRBD1. The V and J ends lost 5 bases and 1 base, in that order; junction bases with no gene match: 6. Germline V gene lookup returns CDR1 MNHNY and CDR2 SVGAGI (reference sequence). The CDR3 is 15 residues long. CDR3 loop: CASSGRDRASYEQYF. The CDR3 DNA sequence: TGTGCCAGCAGTGGGCGGGACAGGGCATCCTACGAGCAGTACTTC.

Notes on this clonotype: Germline is not matched at one junction end, which may reflect a read error. The chain has TRBV5-1 and TRBJ1-1; a possible D gene is TRBD1 (5 bases). This CDR3 comprises 15 residues. CDR1 is SGHRS and CDR2 is YFSETQ in the germline V gene. CDR3 nucleotides: TGCGCCAGCATCTTGGGGGACCTCAGTGGGACTGAAGCTTTCTTT. It codes for CASILGDLSGTEAFF.

Remarks on this clonotype: Germline and junction disagree at one end, which may indicate a read error. J is TRBJ2-4 and V is TRBV6-2 or TRBV6-3, with D possibly being TRBD2 (5 bases). This CDR3 region has 15 residues. CDR1 MNHEY and CDR2 SVGEGT come from the germline V gene. The CDR3 sequence: CASNYGNRLKNTQYF. CDR3 bases: TGTGCCAGCAATTACGGAAATAGACTAAAAAACACTCAGTACTTC.

This clonotype was seen ten or more times. The chain has TRBV29-1 and TRBJ2-7; D is ambiguous. The CDR3 runs 14 residues. The germline V gene encodes CDR1 SQVTM and CDR2 ANQGSEA. V gave up 5 bases and J gave up 0 bases, with 14 bases separating them. This CDR3 is CSVRPYPSSYEQYF. DNA for the CDR3: TGCAGCGTTAGGCCCTATCCGAGCTCCTACGAGCAGTACTTC.

In DNA form, the CDR3 reads TGCAGCGCCACTAGCGGGTTTTGGGATACGCAGTATTTT. It codes for CSATSGFWDTQYF. The V and J genes are TRBV29-1 and TRBJ2-3; 9 bases align to TRBD2. V lost 7 bases, J lost 6 bases, and 8 bases stayed unmatched. Germline values: CDR1 SQVTM, CDR2 ANQGSEA. The CDR3 loop spans 13 amino acids.

Remarks on this clonotype: The junction departs from germline at one end; a sequencing error may be responsible. The chain recombines TRBV6-1 with TRBJ2-4; 9 bases are a match to TRBD1. CDR3 length: 17 amino acids. Germline CDR1 is MNHNS and CDR2 is SASEGT. The CDR3 region is CAGRDREETWAKNVQYF. CDR3 in DNA: TGTGCCGGTAGGGACAGGGAGGAGACTTGGGCCAAAAACGTTCAGTACTTC.

This clonotype appeared once. The junction departs from germline at one end; a sequencing error may be responsible. V is TRBV6-2 or TRBV6-3 and J is TRBJ1-5; D is unclear. Germline V lookup: CDR1 MNHEY, CDR2 SVGEGT. The CDR3 is 14 residues long. Here the CDR3 DNA reads TGTGCCAGTAGTTACGGCGGTAGCAATGAGCCCCAGCATTTT. It encodes CASSYGGSNEPQHF.

A few counts support this clonotype. Since a much larger clone is just one base distant, this may be a read error. The conserved final phenylalanine or tryptophan is absent from the CDR3, which likely points to a read error. V gene TRBV12-5 combines with J gene TRBJ2-5, with D tentatively TRBD1 (6 bases). The V gene lost 6 bases and the J gene lost 2 bases, with 10 bases spanning the gap. CDR3 length: 13 residues. The germline V gene encodes CDR1 LGHNT and CDR2 FRNRAP. The CDR3 DNA reads as TGTGCTAGTGGCAATGGACAGCAAGAGACCCAGTACCTC. Translation gives CASGNGQQETQYL.

This clonotype was counted many times. V gene TRBV7-9 combines with J gene TRBJ1-5, with TRBD1 identical over 7 bases. With V trimmed by 5 bases and J by 2 bases, 3 bases remained unmatched. Germline CDR1 is SEHNR and CDR2 is FQNEAQ (reference sequence). CDR3 size: 14 residues. The CDR3 region is CASSPGQGNQPQHF. The CDR3 DNA follows: TGTGCCAGCAGCCCCGGACAGGGCAATCAGCCCCAGCATTTT. Based on the CDR3 plus reference TRBV7-9 and TRBJ1-5, the full variable domain is DTGVSQNPRHKITKRGQNVTFRCDPISEHNRLYWYRQTLGQGPEFLTYFQNEAQLEKSRLLSDRFSAERPKGSFSTLEIQRTEQGDSAMYLCASSPGQGNQPQHFGDGTRLSIL.

Turning to this clonotype: A much larger clone sits a single nucleotide away, making a read error possible. The chain links TRBV5-1 to TRBJ1-2; tentatively, D is TRBD1 (6 bases). Germline V gene sequence: CDR1 SGHRS, CDR2 YFSETQ. The CDR3 runs to 15 residues. V lost 0 bases to trimming and J lost 4 bases, with 13 bases between them. This chain's CDR3 is CASSLGGQQVYGYTF. The DNA of the CDR3 is TGCGCCAGCAGCTTGGGCGGACAGCAAGTCTATGGCTACACCTTC. The whole variable domain, remainder taken from reference TRBV5-1 and TRBJ1-2, is KAGVTQTPRYLIKTRGQQVTLSCSPISGHRSVSWYQQTPGQGLQFLFEYFSETQRNKGNFPGRFSGRQFSNSRSEMNVSTLELGDSALYLCASSLGGQQVYGYTFGSGTRLTVV.

Notes on this clonotype: Being one base from a much bigger clone, this may be a read error. The chain recombines TRBV5-1 with TRBJ1-2, with D tentatively TRBD1 (5 bases). The V gene lost 2 bases and the J gene lost 8 bases, with 16 bases spanning the gap. CDR1 and CDR2 from the germline V gene are SGHRS and YFSETQ. The CDR3 extends over 14 amino acids. The CDR3 DNA is TGCGCCAGCAGCTTTGGGATAGGGACCGGCGGCTACACCTTC. It yields the protein CASSFGIGTGGYTF. The whole variable domain, filled in from reference TRBV5-1 and TRBJ1-2, reads KAGVTQTPRYLIKTRGQQVTLSCSPISGHRSVSWYQQTPGQGLQFLFEYFSETQRNKGNFPGRFSGRQFSNSRSEMNVSTLELGDSALYLCASSFGIGTGGYTFGSGTRLTVV.

Concerning this clonotype itself: Possible read error: a much larger clone is one base away. CDR3 region: CASRHPRPYEQYF. CDR3 nucleotide sequence: TGTGCAAGTCGCCACCCGAGACCGTACGAGCAGTACTTC. The V gene is TRBV12-2, the J gene TRBJ2-7; TRBD1, the D gene given by the table, was not confirmed from the DNA. TRBV12-2 is marked as a pseudogene. The CDR3 has 13 amino acids.

The chain is built from TRBV12-3 or TRBV12-4 and TRBJ2-1; 9 nucleotides agree with TRBD2. The ends lost 6 bases at V and 0 bases at J; junction bases unmatched: 12. The length of the CDR3 is 18 residues. The CDR3 DNA is TGTGCCAGCAGCCCTGGACTAGCGCAGGCCAGCTCCTACAATGAGCAGTTCTTC. Protein: CASSPGLAQASSYNEQFF.

Concerning this clonotype itself: A read error may produce the germline difference seen at one junction end. V gene TRBV5-1 combines with J gene TRBJ1-2, with a weak D call TRBD1 (6 bases). This CDR3 has 15 residues. The germline gives CDR1 SGHRS, CDR2 YFSETQ. The CDR3 sequence: CASSLSGTWGEGYTF. For the CDR3, the DNA is TGCGCCAGTAGCTTGTCCGGGACATGGGGAGAAGGCTACACCTTC.

A remark on this clonotype: The CDR3 end shows no conserved phenylalanine or tryptophan, and so a read error is likely. The chain links TRBV10-3 to TRBJ2-1; D is uncertain. The V end lost 10 bases, the J end lost 9 bases, and 10 bases lay between the germline ends. CDR1 is ENHRY and CDR2 is SYGVKD in the germline V gene. The CDR3 sequence is 10 residues long. The chain's CDR3 is CATGAGEQFL. The CDR3 nucleotides read TGTGCCACCGGAGCAGGTGAGCAGTTCCTC.

Of note for this clonotype: A read error may be the cause here, since a much bigger clone is one base away. The CDR3 bases are TGTGCCGGCAGTGAAGCTTTCGGGAGGTACGAGCAGTACTTC. Translation: CAGSEAFGRYEQYF. The rearrangement uses TRBV6-1 and TRBJ2-7; 7 positions agree with TRBD2. CDR3 length: 14 residues. Germline values: CDR1 MNHNS, CDR2 SASEGT.

A word on this clonotype: The conserved final phenylalanine or tryptophan is absent from the CDR3, which likely points to a read error. This chain uses TRBV29-1 with TRBJ2-1, with D perhaps matching TRBD1 or TRBD2 (5 bases each). The CDR3 consists of 14 residues. In germline, CDR1 is SQVTM, CDR2 ANQGSEA. The CDR3 DNA sequence: TGCAGAGCCGACGGGACGGCCTCCTACAATGAGCAGTTCCTC. As protein: CRADGTASYNEQFL.

Concerning this clonotype: A much bigger clone sits one base away, suggesting this may be a read error. The chain has TRBV28 and TRBJ2-1, with no clear D. Germline lookup yields CDR1 MDHEN and CDR2 SYDVKM. This CDR3 spans 11 amino acids. The CDR3 DNA follows: TGTGCCTGCAGTTTAAGGCTTCAGCAGTTCTTC. Its translation: CACSLRLQQFF.